Here is one T cell receptor beta chain with its context. Its antigen is not known. These data originate in a study of cytomegalovirus exposure and HLA in healthy donors. Study-level information: Around 80 million unique TCR sequences came from HLA-typed donors in an early release.

Germline CDR1 is SGHNT and CDR2 is YYREEE (reference sequence). The CDR3 sequence is 15 residues long. Trimming cost V 5 bases and J 4 bases, with 16 bases left between them. Study-wide findings and caveats: Roughly uniform sequencing depth across donors was assumed, possibly incorrectly. Further analysis, carried out later, found HLA-associated TCR beta chains more clonally expanded than equally common other chains. Indistinguishability led to the exclusion of some V segments, TRBV6-2 and TRBV6-3 included.

The study ran its PCR with 60 Vbeta and 13 Jbeta primers. Sequencing used immunoSEQ multiplex PCR; TCRdb keeps in-frame clones, though not all of them. The repertoire holds around 100,000 clones, with roughly four fifths as singletons. The sequenced sample was PBMCs. This receptor was taken from an older woman in good health and CMV-seropositive. J is TRBJ2-1 and V is TRBV5-4, with D possibly matching TRBD2 (6 bases). In nucleotides, the CDR3 is TGTGCCAGCAGACCCGGGACTGGCGGTTACAATGAGCAGTTCTTC. Encoded protein: CASRPGTGGYNEQFF.